This T cell receptor (beta chain) originates from a study of immune cell composition in non-small cell lung cancer. Findings and limits, study-wide: Tumour TCR-beta clonality was not significantly tied to smoking pack-years. Squamous carcinomas (roughly 80%) more often had tumour-associated clones >0.5% than adenocarcinomas (approximately 35%).

Method: immunoSEQ multiplex PCR; TCRdb's copy keeps in-frame clones and lacks some. The sample consists of 7,500 to 9,500 clones, 70% to 80% of them appearing once. A remark on this clone: Its target is unknown.

This CDR3 comprises 15 residues. Looked up from germline, CDR1 is LNHDA and CDR2 is SQIVND (reference sequence). Trimming left V 6 bases short and J 2 bases short, with 15 bases between. Normal lung was sampled as far from the tumour as possible, at least 3 cm. DNA was extracted from unsorted cell suspensions stored frozen. The origin of this receptor is a human donor with non-small cell lung cancer. Sequenced sample: non-adjacent lung tissue. The V and J genes are TRBV19 and TRBJ2-3, with D perhaps TRBD1 or TRBD2 (5 bases each). CDR3 residues: CASSRGDRNTDTQYF. In DNA, the CDR3 is TGTGCCAGTAGCCGAGGGGATAGAAACACAGATACGCAGTATTTT.